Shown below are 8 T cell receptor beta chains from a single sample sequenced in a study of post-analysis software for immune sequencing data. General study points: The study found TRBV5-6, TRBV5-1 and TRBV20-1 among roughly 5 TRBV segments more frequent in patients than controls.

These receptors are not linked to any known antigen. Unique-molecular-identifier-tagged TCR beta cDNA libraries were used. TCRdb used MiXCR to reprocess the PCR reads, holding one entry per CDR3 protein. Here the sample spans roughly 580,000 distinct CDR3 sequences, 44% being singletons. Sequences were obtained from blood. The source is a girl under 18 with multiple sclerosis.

CDR3 residues: CASNYEGRYEQYF. CDR3 DNA sequence: TGTGCCAGCAATTACGAGGGGCGCTACGAGCAGTACTTC. J is TRBJ2-7 and V is TRBV12-3 or TRBV12-4; D assignment may be TRBD1 or TRBD2 (5 bases each). CDR3 size: 13 residues. Between the trimmed V and J ends, which lost 7 bases and 3 bases, there was a span of 13 bases.

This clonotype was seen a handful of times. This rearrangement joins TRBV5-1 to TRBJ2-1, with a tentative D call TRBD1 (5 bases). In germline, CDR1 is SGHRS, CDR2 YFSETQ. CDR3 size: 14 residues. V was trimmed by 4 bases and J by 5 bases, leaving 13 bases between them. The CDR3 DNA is TGCGCCAGCAGCCCCATGACAGTGAACAATGAGCAGTTCTTC. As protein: CASSPMTVNNEQFF.

In DNA, the CDR3 is TGTGCCAGCAGTTCAAGCTTGACAGGGGGAGATACGCAGTATTTT. Protein sequence: CASSSSLTGGDTQYF. The gene calls are TRBV6-6 and TRBJ2-3; 9 bases map to TRBD1. CDR3 length equals 15 residues. J was trimmed by 5 bases and V by 4 bases; bases with no gene match: 7. Germline values: CDR1 MNHNY, CDR2 SVGAGI (reference sequence).

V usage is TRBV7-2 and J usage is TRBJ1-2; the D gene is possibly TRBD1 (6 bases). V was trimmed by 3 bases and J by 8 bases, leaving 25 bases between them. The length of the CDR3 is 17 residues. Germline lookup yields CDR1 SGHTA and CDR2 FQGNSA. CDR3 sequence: CASSFLGRDTSLGGYTF. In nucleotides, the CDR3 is TGTGCCAGCAGCTTTTTAGGTCGGGACACCTCCCTTGGCGGCTACACCTTC.

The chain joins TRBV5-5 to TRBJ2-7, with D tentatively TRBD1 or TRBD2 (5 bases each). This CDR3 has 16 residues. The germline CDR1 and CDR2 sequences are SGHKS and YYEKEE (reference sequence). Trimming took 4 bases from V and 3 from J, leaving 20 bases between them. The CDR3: CASSQAPGPGIYEQYF. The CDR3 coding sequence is TGTGCCAGCAGCCAAGCCCCGGGGCCAGGGATCTACGAGCAGTACTTC. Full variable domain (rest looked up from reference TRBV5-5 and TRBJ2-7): DAGVTQSPTHLIKTRGQQVTLRCSPISGHKSVSWYQQVLGQGPQFIFQYYEKEERGRGNFPDRFSARQFPNYSSELNVNALLLGDSALYLCASSQAPGPGIYEQYFGPGTRLTVT.

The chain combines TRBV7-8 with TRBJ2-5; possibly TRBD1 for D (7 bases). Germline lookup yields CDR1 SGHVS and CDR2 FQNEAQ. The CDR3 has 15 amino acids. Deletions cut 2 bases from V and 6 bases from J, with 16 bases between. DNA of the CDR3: TGTGCCAGCAGCTTAAGGCGCCAGGGGGGACAGACCCAGTACTTC. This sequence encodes CASSLRRQGGQTQYF.

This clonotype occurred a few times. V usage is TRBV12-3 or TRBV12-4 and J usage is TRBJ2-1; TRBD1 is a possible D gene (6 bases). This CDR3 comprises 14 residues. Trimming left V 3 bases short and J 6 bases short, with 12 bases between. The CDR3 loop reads CASSFWTDSNEQFF. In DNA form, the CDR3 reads TGTGCCAGCAGTTTTTGGACAGATTCCAATGAGCAGTTCTTC.

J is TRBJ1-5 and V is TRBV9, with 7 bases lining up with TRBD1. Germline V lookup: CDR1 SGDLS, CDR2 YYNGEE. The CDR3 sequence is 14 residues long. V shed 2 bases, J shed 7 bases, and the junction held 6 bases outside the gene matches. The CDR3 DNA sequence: TGTGCCAGCAGCGTCGACAGGGAGGGCCAGCCCCAGCATTTT. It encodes CASSVDREGQPQHF.